This section outlines one TCR beta chain sequence together with its context. Its antigen is not known. The CDR3 has 14 residues. CDR1 is SGHVS, CDR2 FQNEAQ, per germline. Trimming cost V 0 bases and J 4 bases, with 10 bases left between them. This sample stems from a study of cytomegalovirus exposure and HLA in healthy donors. Study information: Within an early data release were about 85 million unique TCRs drawn from HLA-typed donors.

A multiplex PCR was run with 60 Vbeta primers and 13 Jbeta primers. TCRdb's copy holds only in-frame clones and misses some; the assay was immunoSEQ multiplex PCR. In all, the sample yields tens of thousands of clones. Study-wide results and limits: In terms of immune exposure information, only CMV serostatus was available.

The chain joins TRBV7-8 to TRBJ2-7; D not resolved. This TCR derives from a male donor in good health and CMV-seronegative. Sequences were obtained from PBMCs. The CDR3 DNA sequence: TGTGCCAGCAGCTTAGCCGACTTCTTGTACGAGCAGTACTTC. Protein sequence: CASSLADFLYEQYF.